The source of this TCR beta chain is a study of blood T cell repertoires in COVID-19. Study at large: COVID-19 samples, acute and convalescent, were from the United States, Italy and Spain.

The CDR3 is 15 amino acids. The germline CDR1 and CDR2 sequences are SGDLS and YYNGEE. V shed 0 bases and J shed 2 bases, with 9 bases lying between them. Cohort 3 recovered donors had two negative PCRs, clearance, or symptom resolution. TCRdb keeps only in-frame clones here, not all; method: immunoSEQ multiplex PCR. Of more than 200,000 clones in the sample, more than 85% were seen once. The origin of this receptor is a woman aged 25 to 39 who had recovered from COVID-19. The chain has TRBV9 and TRBJ2-1, with a possible D match to TRBD2 (5 bases). Specimen: PBMCs or T cells enriched from blood (not recorded which). The DNA of the CDR3 is TGTGCCAGCAGCGTAGGGGGTAGCGCCTACAATGAGCAGTTCTTC. Protein: CASSVGGSAYNEQFF.